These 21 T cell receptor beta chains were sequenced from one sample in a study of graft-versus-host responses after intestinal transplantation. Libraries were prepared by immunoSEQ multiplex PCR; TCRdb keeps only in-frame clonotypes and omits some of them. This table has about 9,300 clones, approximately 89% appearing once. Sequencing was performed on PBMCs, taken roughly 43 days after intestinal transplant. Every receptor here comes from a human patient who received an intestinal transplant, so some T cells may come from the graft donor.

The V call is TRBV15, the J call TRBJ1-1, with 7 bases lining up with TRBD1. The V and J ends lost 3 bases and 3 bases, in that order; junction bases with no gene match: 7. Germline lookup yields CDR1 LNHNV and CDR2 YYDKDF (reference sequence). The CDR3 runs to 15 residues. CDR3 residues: CATSSFQGVYTEAFF. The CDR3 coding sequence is TGTGCCACCAGCAGTTTCCAGGGGGTATACACTGAAGCTTTCTTT. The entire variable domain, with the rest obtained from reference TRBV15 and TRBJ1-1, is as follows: DAMVIQNPRYQVTQFGKPVTLSCSQTLNHNVMYWYQQKSSQAPKLLFHYYDKDFNNEADTPDNFQSRRPNTSFCFLDIRSPGLGDTAMYLCATSSFQGVYTEAFFGQGTRLTVV.

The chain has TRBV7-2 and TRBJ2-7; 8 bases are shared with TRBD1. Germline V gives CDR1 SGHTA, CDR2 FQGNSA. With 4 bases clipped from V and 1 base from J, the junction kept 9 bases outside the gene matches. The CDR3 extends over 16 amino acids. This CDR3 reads CASSSLGQGGSYEQYF. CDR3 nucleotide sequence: TGTGCCAGCAGCTCATTAGGACAGGGTGGGTCCTACGAGCAGTACTTC. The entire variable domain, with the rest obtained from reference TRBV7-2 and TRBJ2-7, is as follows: GAGVSQSPSNKVTEKGKDVELRCDPISGHTALYWYRQSLGQGLEFLIYFQGNSAPDKSGLPSDRFSAERTGGSVSTLTIQRTQQEDSAVYLCASSSLGQGGSYEQYFGPGTRLTVT.

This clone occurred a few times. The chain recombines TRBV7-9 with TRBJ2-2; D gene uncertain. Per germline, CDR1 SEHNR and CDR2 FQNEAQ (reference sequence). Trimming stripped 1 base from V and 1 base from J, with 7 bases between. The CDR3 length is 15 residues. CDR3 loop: CASSLVTVNTGELFF. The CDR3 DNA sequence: TGTGCCAGCAGCTTAGTGACGGTGAACACCGGGGAGCTGTTTTTT. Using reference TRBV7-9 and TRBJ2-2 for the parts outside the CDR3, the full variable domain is DTGVSQNPRHKITKRGQNVTFRCDPISEHNRLYWYRQTLGQGPEFLTYFQNEAQLEKSRLLSDRFSAERPKGSFSTLEIQRTEQGDSAMYLCASSLVTVNTGELFFGEGSRLTVL.

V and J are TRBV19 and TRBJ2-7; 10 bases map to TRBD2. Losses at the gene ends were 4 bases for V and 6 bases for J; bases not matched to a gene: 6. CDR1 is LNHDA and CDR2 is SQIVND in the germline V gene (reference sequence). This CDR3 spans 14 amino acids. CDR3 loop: CASSTTLAGAEQYF. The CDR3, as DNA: TGTGCCAGTAGTACCACTCTAGCGGGAGCCGAGCAGTACTTC. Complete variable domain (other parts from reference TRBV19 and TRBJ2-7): DGGITQSPKYLFRKEGQNVTLSCEQNLNHDAMYWYRQDPGQGLRLIYYSQIVNDFQKGDIAEGYSVSREKKESFPLTVTSAQKNPTAFYLCASSTTLAGAEQYFGPGTRLTVT.

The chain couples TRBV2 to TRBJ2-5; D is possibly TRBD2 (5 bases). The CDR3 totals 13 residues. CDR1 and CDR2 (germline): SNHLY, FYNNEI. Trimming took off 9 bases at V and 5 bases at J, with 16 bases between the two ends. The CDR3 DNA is TGTGCCAGTTCATCTAGCTTTCGGGAGACCCAGTACTTC. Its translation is CASSSSFRETQYF.

CDR3 sequence: CASSPRAAGANVLTF. Here the CDR3 DNA reads TGTGCCAGTAGTCCCAGGGCCGCTGGGGCCAACGTCCTGACTTTC. The chain employs TRBV19 and TRBJ2-6; maybe TRBD1 (5 bases). CDR3 length: 15 amino acids. The germline gives CDR1 LNHDA, CDR2 SQIVND (reference sequence). V lost 5 bases to trimming and J lost 2 bases, with 10 bases between them.

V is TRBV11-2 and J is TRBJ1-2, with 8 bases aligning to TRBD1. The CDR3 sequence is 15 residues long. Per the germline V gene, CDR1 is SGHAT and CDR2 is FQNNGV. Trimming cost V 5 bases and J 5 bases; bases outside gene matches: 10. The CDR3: CASSEIPRTGYGYTF. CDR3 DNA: TGTGCCAGCAGCGAAATCCCCAGGACAGGGTATGGCTACACCTTC.

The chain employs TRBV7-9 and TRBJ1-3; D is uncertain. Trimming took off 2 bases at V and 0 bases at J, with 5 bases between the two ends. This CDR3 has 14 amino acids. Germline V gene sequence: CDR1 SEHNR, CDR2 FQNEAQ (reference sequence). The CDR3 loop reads CASSLRSSGNTIYF. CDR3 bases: TGTGCCAGCAGCTTAAGGAGCTCTGGAAACACCATATATTTT.

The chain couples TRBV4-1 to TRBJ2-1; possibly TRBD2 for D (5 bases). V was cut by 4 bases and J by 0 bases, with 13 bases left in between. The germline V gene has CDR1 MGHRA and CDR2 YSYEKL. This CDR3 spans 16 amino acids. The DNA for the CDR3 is TGCGCCAGCAGCCGGGATAGCGCAAGCTCCTACAATGAGCAGTTCTTC. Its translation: CASSRDSASSYNEQFF.

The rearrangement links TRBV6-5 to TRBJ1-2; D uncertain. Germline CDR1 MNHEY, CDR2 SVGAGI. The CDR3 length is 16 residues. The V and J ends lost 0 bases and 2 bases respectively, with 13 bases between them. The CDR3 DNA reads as TGTGCCAGCAGTTACTCGATGTTTGGAAAGAACTATGGCTACACCTTC. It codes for CASSYSMFGKNYGYTF.

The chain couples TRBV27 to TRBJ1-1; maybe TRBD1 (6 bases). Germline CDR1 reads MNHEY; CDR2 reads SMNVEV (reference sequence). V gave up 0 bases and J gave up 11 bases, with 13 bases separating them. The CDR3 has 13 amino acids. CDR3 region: CASSLSGGNRAFF. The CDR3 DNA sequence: TGTGCCAGCAGTTTATCAGGGGGAAATAGGGCTTTCTTT.

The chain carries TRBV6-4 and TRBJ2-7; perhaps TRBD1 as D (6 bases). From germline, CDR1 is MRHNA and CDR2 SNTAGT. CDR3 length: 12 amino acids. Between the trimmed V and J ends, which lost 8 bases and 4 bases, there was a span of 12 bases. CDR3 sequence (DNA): TGTGCCAGCCCCGGGACACATTACGAGCAGTACTTC. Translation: CASPGTHYEQYF.

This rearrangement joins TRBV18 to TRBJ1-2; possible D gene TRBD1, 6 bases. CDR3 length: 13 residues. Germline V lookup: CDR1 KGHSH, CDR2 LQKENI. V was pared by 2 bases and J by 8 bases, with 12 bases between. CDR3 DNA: TGTGCCAGCTCACCAAAACAGGGTTTAGGCTACACCTTC. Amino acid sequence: CASSPKQGLGYTF.

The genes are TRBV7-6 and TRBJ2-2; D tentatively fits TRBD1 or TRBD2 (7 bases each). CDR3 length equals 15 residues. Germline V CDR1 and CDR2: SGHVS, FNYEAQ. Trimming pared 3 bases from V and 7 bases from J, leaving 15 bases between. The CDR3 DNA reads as TGTGCCAGCAGCTTTAGCGGGTGGGACAGCGGGGAGCTGTTTTTT. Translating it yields CASSFSGWDSGELFF.

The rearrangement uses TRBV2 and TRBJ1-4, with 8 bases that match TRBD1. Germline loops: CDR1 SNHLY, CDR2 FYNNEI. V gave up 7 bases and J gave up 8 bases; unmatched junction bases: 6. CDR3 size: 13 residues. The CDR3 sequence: CASKDRVFEKLFF. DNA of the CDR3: TGTGCCAGCAAGGACAGGGTTTTCGAAAAACTGTTTTTT. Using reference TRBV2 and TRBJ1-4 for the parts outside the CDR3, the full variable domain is EPEVTQTPSHQVTQMGQEVILRCVPISNHLYFYWYRQILGQKVEFLVSFYNNEISEKSEIFDDQFSVERPDGSNFTLKIRSTKLEDSAMYFCASKDRVFEKLFFGSGTQLSVL.

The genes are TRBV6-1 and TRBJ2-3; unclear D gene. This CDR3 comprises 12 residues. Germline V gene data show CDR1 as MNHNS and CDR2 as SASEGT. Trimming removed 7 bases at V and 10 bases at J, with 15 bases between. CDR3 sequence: CASTLVGLAQYF. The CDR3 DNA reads TGTGCCAGCACCTTAGTCGGGTTGGCGCAGTATTTT.

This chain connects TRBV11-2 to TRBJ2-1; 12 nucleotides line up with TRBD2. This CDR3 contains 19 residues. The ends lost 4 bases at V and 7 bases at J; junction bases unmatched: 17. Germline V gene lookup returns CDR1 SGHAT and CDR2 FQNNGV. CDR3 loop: CASSSTRLAGAPGGNEQFF. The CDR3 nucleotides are TGTGCCAGCAGCTCCACCCGACTAGCGGGGGCCCCCGGGGGAAATGAGCAGTTCTTC.

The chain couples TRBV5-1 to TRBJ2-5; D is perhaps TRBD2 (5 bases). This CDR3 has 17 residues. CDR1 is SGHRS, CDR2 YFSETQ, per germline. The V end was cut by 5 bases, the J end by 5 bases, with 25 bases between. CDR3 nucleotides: TGCGCCAGCAGAAAGAGGGCCCTACAAGGTCTGGGGGAGACCCAGTACTTC. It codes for CASRKRALQGLGETQYF.

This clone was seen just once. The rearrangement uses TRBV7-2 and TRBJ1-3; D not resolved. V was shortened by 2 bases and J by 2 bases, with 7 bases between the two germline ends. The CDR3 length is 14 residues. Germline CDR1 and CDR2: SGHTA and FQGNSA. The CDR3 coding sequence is TGTGCCAGCAGCTTATTCTCACCTGGAAACACCATATATTTT. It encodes CASSLFSPGNTIYF.

DNA of the CDR3: TGTGCCAGCAGTTATAGCGGGCCTACCGATGAGCAGTTCTTC. Its translation is CASSYSGPTDEQFF. The V gene is TRBV6-5, the J gene TRBJ2-1; 7 nucleotides line up with TRBD2. Trimming took 3 bases from V and 8 from J; bases not matched to a gene: 7. The CDR3 extends over 14 amino acids. Germline V gene sequence: CDR1 MNHEY, CDR2 SVGAGI.

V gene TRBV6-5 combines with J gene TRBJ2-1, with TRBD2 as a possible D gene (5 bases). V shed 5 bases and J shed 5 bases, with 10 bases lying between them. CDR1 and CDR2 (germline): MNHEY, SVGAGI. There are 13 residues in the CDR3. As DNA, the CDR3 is TGTGCCAGCAGTGCGGACTGGAACAATGAGCAGTTCTTC. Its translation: CASSADWNNEQFF.